These 30 T cell receptor beta chains were all obtained from the same sample, sequenced in a study of blood T cells in healthy people across ages. A second PCR, run for about 7 to 11 cycles, used a sample-barcoded 5' primer plus a J-beta primer mix. From the 5' RACE reads, TCRdb called clonotypes with MiXCR, one entry per CDR3 protein. The sample carries roughly 800,000 distinct CDR3 sequences, around a quarter recorded once. These sequences were also reported in another study, on T cells of mothers and their children.

Input material: blood. The receptors shown here come from a boy aged 5-17 years in good health.

The genes are TRBV25-1 and TRBJ1-2; D gene unclear. Trimming took off 2 bases at V and 0 bases at J, with 7 bases between the two ends. The germline V gene has CDR1 MGHDK and CDR2 SYGVNS. The CDR3 is 14 residues long. CDR3 nucleotides: TGTGCCAGCAGTGAACATTCAGCTAACTATGGCTACACCTTC. It translates to CASSEHSANYGYTF.

As to this clonotype: One end of the junction fails to match germline, which may point to a read error. The V gene is TRBV6-1, the J gene TRBJ2-7; TRBD1 might be the D (8 bases). The CDR3 extends over 16 amino acids. The germline gives CDR1 MNHNS, CDR2 SASEGT. The CDR3 nucleotides are TGCGCCAGCAGTGTCCCCACAGGGGGGGGCTCCTACGAGCAGTACTTC. It encodes CASSVPTGGGSYEQYF.

In nucleotides, the CDR3 is TGTGCCAGCGCGGACAGGGGTGGCGAGCAGTACTTC. Its protein is CASADRGGEQYF. This chain connects TRBV11-2 to TRBJ2-7; TRBD1 matches at 9 bases. This CDR3 comprises 12 residues. V shed 8 bases and J 6 bases; nucleotides not matched to a gene: 5. Per the germline V gene, CDR1 is SGHAT and CDR2 is FQNNGV.

The chain has TRBV4-2 and TRBJ2-7; tentative D call: TRBD2 (6 bases). The CDR3 is 15 residues long. V gave up 1 base and J gave up 2 bases, with 12 bases separating them. Germline CDR1 LGHNA, CDR2 YNFKEQ. CDR3 residues: CASSQVGGETYEQYF. The CDR3 DNA is TGTGCCAGCAGCCAAGTCGGCGGGGAGACCTACGAGCAGTACTTC.

This clonotype showed up just a few times. The chain couples TRBV29-1 to TRBJ1-1; D remains ambiguous. Trimming cost V 4 bases and J 0 bases, with 9 bases left between them. The germline CDR1 and CDR2 sequences are SQVTM and ANQGSEA. The length of the CDR3 is 13 residues. CDR3 in DNA: TGCAGCGTTGTCCCGACCATGAACACTGAAGCTTTCTTT. This sequence encodes CSVVPTMNTEAFF. The full variable domain, its missing parts supplied by reference TRBV29-1 and TRBJ1-1, is SAVISQKPSRDICQRGTSLTIQCQVDSQVTMMFWYRQQPGQSLTLIATANQGSEATYESGFVIDKFPISRPNLTFSTLTVSNMSPEDSSIYLCSVVPTMNTEAFFGQGTRLTVV.

The chain combines TRBV20-1 with TRBJ2-7, with 7 bases matching TRBD1. The V gene end was trimmed by 5 bases and the J gene end by 5 bases; junction bases not matched to a gene: 6. Germline V lookup: CDR1 DFQATT, CDR2 SNEGSKA (reference sequence). This CDR3 has 12 amino acids. CDR3 coding DNA: TGCAGTGCTGAGACAGGGTTTAACGAGCAGTACTTC. Its protein is CSAETGFNEQYF.

V usage is TRBV7-2 and J usage is TRBJ2-7; D is unclear. This CDR3 has 13 amino acids. Germline CDR1 and CDR2: SGHTA and FQGNSA. Trimming removed 7 bases from V and 3 bases from J, with 13 bases in between. CDR3 coding DNA: TGTGCCAGCAACTGGGCGGTTGGCTACGAGCAGTACTTC. Its protein product is CASNWAVGYEQYF.

The rearrangement links TRBV11-2 to TRBJ2-7; the D call may be TRBD1 or TRBD2 (6 bases each). The J call is doubtful: the DNA matches TRBJ2-1 better. Germline V lookup: CDR1 SGHAT, CDR2 FQNNGV. The CDR3 is 17 residues long. The CDR3 sequence is CASSGGTIGRGYNEQFF. The CDR3 nucleotides read TGTGCCAGCAGCGGGGGCACTATCGGGAGAGGGTACAATGAGCAGTTCTTC.

This clonotype was seen a few times. This chain uses TRBV14 with TRBJ1-1, with D unclear. CDR1 is SGHDN and CDR2 is FVKESK in the germline V gene. The CDR3 covers 14 residues. The V gene lost 0 bases and the J gene lost 8 bases, with 13 bases spanning the gap. CDR3 amino acids: CASSQDFWDGEAFF. DNA of the CDR3: TGTGCCAGCAGCCAAGATTTTTGGGATGGCGAAGCTTTCTTT.

The chain links TRBV14 to TRBJ2-1; possibly TRBD2 for D (5 bases). Judging by the DNA end, TRBJ2-5 fits better; the J call may be wrong. The CDR3 loop spans 14 amino acids. Looked up from germline, CDR1 is SGHDN and CDR2 is FVKESK. This CDR3 reads CASSQDLLVGTQYF. In nucleotides, the CDR3 is TGTGCCAGCAGCCAAGATCTACTAGTCGGGACCCAGTACTTC.

The V and J genes are TRBV30 and TRBJ2-5, with 9 bases aligning to TRBD1. The end of the DNA is better explained by TRBJ2-7, so the J call may be wrong. The CDR3 consists of 14 residues. Germline loops: CDR1 GTSNPN, CDR2 SVGIG (reference sequence). In nucleotides, the CDR3 is TGTGCCTGGAGTACAAGGGACAGGGCCTACGAGCAGTACTTC. This codes for CAWSTRDRAYEQYF.

The V call is TRBV6-2 or TRBV6-3, the J call TRBJ2-7; 8 bases map to TRBD1. Germline-derived CDR1 and CDR2 are MNHEY and SVGEGT. CDR3 length: 13 residues. V shed 5 bases, J shed 3 bases, and the junction held 3 bases outside the gene matches. CDR3 amino acids: CASSRQGYYEQYF. The CDR3 bases are TGTGCCAGCAGTAGACAGGGGTACTACGAGCAGTACTTC.

The genes are TRBV19 and TRBJ2-2; D not certain. This CDR3 has 15 amino acids. V lost 3 bases and J lost 0, with 8 bases in between. Germline V gene lookup returns CDR1 LNHDA and CDR2 SQIVND (reference sequence). The CDR3 DNA reads as TGTGCCAGTAGTATCCGGGCAGCGAACACCGGGGAGCTGTTTTTT. Its protein product is CASSIRAANTGELFF.

The gene calls are TRBV12-3 or TRBV12-4 and TRBJ2-5; D possibly matches TRBD1 or TRBD2 (7 bases each). V lost 5 bases to trimming and J lost 3 bases, with 16 bases between them. The CDR3 covers 15 residues. CDR3 protein: CASSLGRGQKETQYF. The CDR3 nucleotides are TGTGCCAGCAGTCTGGGGAGGGGGCAGAAAGAGACCCAGTACTTC.

This clonotype was detected a few times. The chain combines TRBV2 with TRBJ2-5, with 12 positions matching TRBD2. The length of the CDR3 is 17 residues. Germline assignment: CDR1 SNHLY and CDR2 FYNNEI. With V trimmed by 4 bases and J by 1 base, 7 bases remained unmatched. CDR3 region: CASSAGLAGPIQETQYF. The CDR3 coding sequence is TGTGCCAGCAGTGCCGGACTAGCGGGGCCGATCCAAGAGACCCAGTACTTC.

The chain employs TRBV11-2 and TRBJ2-7, with D perhaps TRBD1 (7 bases). Germline V gives CDR1 SGHAT, CDR2 FQNNGV. This CDR3 contains 13 residues. Trimming cost V 9 bases and J 4 bases, with 16 bases left between them. The chain's CDR3 is CASATGEAYEQYF. The CDR3 DNA is TGTGCCAGTGCAACAGGGGAGGCTTACGAGCAGTACTTC.

This clonotype came up a few times. The chain recombines TRBV5-1 with TRBJ2-7, with D perhaps matching TRBD2 (5 bases). V was clipped by 4 bases and J by 4 bases, with 18 bases between them. Germline V gives CDR1 SGHRS, CDR2 YFSETQ. There are 15 residues in the CDR3. The CDR3 sequence is CASSPGAKRPYEQYF. CDR3 nucleotide sequence: TGCGCCAGCAGCCCCGGAGCGAAGCGGCCGTACGAGCAGTACTTC.

The V gene is TRBV4-1, the J gene TRBJ1-4; D is unresolved. The CDR3 contains 14 residues. In germline, CDR1 is MGHRA, CDR2 YSYEKL. The V end lost 0 bases, the J end lost 5 bases, and 7 bases lay between the germline ends. The CDR3 coding sequence is TGCGCCAGCAGCCAAGAGCCAGACAATGAAAAACTGTTTTTT. Translated: CASSQEPDNEKLFF.

There are many counts of this clonotype. The chain employs TRBV9 and TRBJ2-5; 15 bases agree with TRBD2. The CDR3 has 15 amino acids. Trimming at V came to 4 bases and at J to 4 bases, leaving 2 bases not matched to a gene. Germline V gene lookup returns CDR1 SGDLS and CDR2 YYNGEE. The CDR3 nucleotides are TGTGCCAGCAGCAAGGGACTAGCGGGAGGAGAGACCCAGTACTTC. Translating gives CASSKGLAGGETQYF.

This clonotype was observed a handful of times. The chain combines TRBV2 with TRBJ2-5; possibly TRBD1 for D (6 bases). This CDR3 region has 11 residues. Trimming took off 10 bases at V and 2 bases at J, with 8 bases between the two ends. CDR1 is SNHLY and CDR2 is FYNNEI in the germline V gene. The CDR3 DNA follows: TGTGCCACGGACAGTCAAGAGACCCAGTACTTC. It is translated as CATDSQETQYF.

This clonotype has a handful of counts. The chain joins TRBV6-6 to TRBJ2-3, with TRBD1 as a possible D gene (6 bases). V was clipped by 8 bases and J by 4 bases, with 19 bases between them. CDR3 length equals 15 residues. Germline assignment: CDR1 MNHNY and CDR2 SVGAGI (reference sequence). Here the CDR3 DNA reads TGTGCCAGCGGCCGGGACACGGACCCTTCAGATACGCAGTATTTT. It translates to CASGRDTDPSDTQYF.

The J gene is TRBJ2-1, the V gene TRBV5-1, with 11 bases lining up with TRBD2. The CDR3 consists of 15 residues. Germline values: CDR1 SGHRS, CDR2 YFSETQ. V was clipped by 4 bases and J by 5 bases; unmatched bases: 5. The CDR3 nucleotides are TGCGCCAGCAGCCAGGGACTAGCGGTAGACAATGAGCAGTTCTTC. Amino acid sequence: CASSQGLAVDNEQFF.

This clonotype has only a few counts. V is TRBV19 and J is TRBJ1-5; 10 positions match TRBD1. The CDR3 spans 14 residues. V lost 7 bases and J lost 4; bases outside the gene matches: 4. The germline CDR1 and CDR2 sequences are LNHDA and SQIVND (reference sequence). CDR3 nucleotides: TGTGCCAGTACGGACAGGGGGACGAATCAGCCCCAGCATTTT. It is translated as CASTDRGTNQPQHF. The full variable domain, in which reference TRBV19 and TRBJ1-5 provide the parts outside the CDR3, is DGGITQSPKYLFRKEGQNVTLSCEQNLNHDAMYWYRQDPGQGLRLIYYSQIVNDFQKGDIAEGYSVSREKKESFPLTVTSAQKNPTAFYLCASTDRGTNQPQHFGDGTRLSIL.

This clonotype was seen a few times. The V gene is TRBV9, the J gene TRBJ2-1; TRBD2 aligns across 8 bases. This CDR3 is built from 16 residues. Germline V CDR1 and CDR2: SGDLS, YYNGEE. The junction had 4 bases not matched to a gene; V was cut back by 2 bases and J by 0 bases. This chain's CDR3 is CASSVDLAGSYNEQFF. CDR3 nucleotides: TGTGCCAGCAGCGTTGACCTAGCGGGCTCCTACAATGAGCAGTTCTTC.

The chain is built from TRBV29-1 and TRBJ2-3; D is ambiguous. This CDR3 has 13 amino acids. CDR1 and CDR2 from the germline V gene are SQVTM and ANQGSEA. Trimming pared 0 bases from V and 1 base from J, leaving 5 bases between. The CDR3 region is CSVEEEGTDTQYF. CDR3 bases: TGCAGCGTTGAAGAAGAGGGCACAGATACGCAGTATTTT.

The chain has TRBV18 and TRBJ1-6; 7 nucleotides align to TRBD1. Germline loops: CDR1 KGHSH, CDR2 LQKENI. CDR3 length: 14 amino acids. Trimming took 1 base from V and 9 from J; bases not matched to a gene: 3. The CDR3 nucleotides read TGTGCCAGCTCACCACGGGACAGTAGTTCACCCCTCCACTTT. It encodes CASSPRDSSSPLHF.

V is TRBV20-1 and J is TRBJ2-5; 7 positions match TRBD2. From germline, CDR1 is DFQATT and CDR2 SNEGSKA (reference sequence). The CDR3 contains 13 residues. V lost 2 bases to trimming and J lost 5 bases; unmatched junction nucleotides: 5. CDR3 in DNA: TGCAGTGCTAGATGGGAGGGCGGGGAGACCCAGTACTTC. As protein: CSARWEGGETQYF.

As to this clonotype: One end of the junction fails to match germline, which may point to a read error. The chain joins TRBV14 to TRBJ2-5; 11 bases match TRBD2. CDR1 is SGHDN, CDR2 FVKESK, per germline. The CDR3 extends over 16 amino acids. The CDR3 reads CSSSQDSLAGGNEQFF. The CDR3 coding sequence is TGTTCCAGCAGCCAAGATTCCCTAGCGGGAGGCAATGAGCAGTTTTTC.

This CDR3 is CSAVGQGAANEQFF. The CDR3 bases are TGCAGCGCTGTGGGACAGGGGGCTGCTAATGAGCAGTTCTTC. The chain joins TRBV29-1 to TRBJ2-1; 12 bases match TRBD1. The CDR3 has 14 amino acids. Losses at the gene ends were 7 bases for V and 7 bases for J; bases not matched to a gene: 8. Germline V gene sequence: CDR1 SQVTM, CDR2 ANQGSEA.

The chain links TRBV7-2 to TRBJ2-3; 8 nucleotides agree with TRBD1. Per the germline V gene, CDR1 is SGHTA and CDR2 is FQGNSA. Trimming cost V 5 bases and J 4 bases; bases outside gene matches: 11. The CDR3 extends over 16 amino acids. The CDR3 DNA follows: TGTGCCAGCAGCCCGCGGACAGGGAGAGAGTCAGATACGCAGTATTTT. Translated: CASSPRTGRESDTQYF. The whole variable domain, filled in from reference TRBV7-2 and TRBJ2-3, reads GAGVSQSPSNKVTEKGKDVELRCDPISGHTALYWYRQSLGQGLEFLIYFQGNSAPDKSGLPSDRFSAERTGGSVSTLTIQRTQQEDSAVYLCASSPRTGRESDTQYFGPGTRLTVL.